These 15 T cell receptor beta chains share one sample of origin, sequenced in a study of blood T cell repertoires in COVID-19. Data came from immunoSEQ multiplex PCR; TCRdb stores just in-frame clones and leaves some out. This repertoire shows some 220,000 clones, approximately 85% found once; its top ten account for 2% to 3%. The source material was peripheral blood. The origin of the receptors is a woman in her seventies with COVID-19, enrolled during active disease.

The chain employs TRBV7-8 and TRBJ2-1; 10 nucleotides line up with TRBD2. Germline CDR1 reads SGHVS; CDR2 reads FQNEAQ. The V segment lost 1 base and the J segment 3 bases; nucleotides outside the gene matches: 3. This CDR3 is 16 amino acids long. In DNA form, the CDR3 reads TGTGCCAGCAGCTTAGTAGCGGGAGGCATCTACAATGAGCAGTTCTTC. Its protein is CASSLVAGGIYNEQFF.

The chain combines TRBV7-2 with TRBJ1-2, with 9 bases lining up with TRBD1. Germline trimming cut 10 bases from V and 5 bases from J; bases unmatched to any gene: 11. CDR3 length equals 14 residues. The germline V gene encodes CDR1 SGHTA and CDR2 FQGNSA. This chain's CDR3 is CATSPRDRGYGYTF. As DNA, the CDR3 is TGTGCCACCTCACCTCGAGACAGGGGGTATGGCTACACCTTC.

This clone was picked up a small number of times. This sequence joins TRBV3-1 (or the pseudogene TRBV3-2) and TRBJ2-7; tentatively, D is TRBD1 (7 bases). Looked up from germline, CDR1 is LGHDT and CDR2 is YNNKEL (reference sequence). This CDR3 comprises 14 residues. Trimming pared 3 bases from V and 3 bases from J, leaving 12 bases between. The CDR3 DNA sequence: TGTGCCAGCAGCCACCGCAGGGGGGACTACGAGCAGTACTTC. Its translation: CASSHRRGDYEQYF.

The chain combines TRBV18 with TRBJ2-5, with TRBD2 matching 13 bases. The germline CDR1 and CDR2 sequences are KGHSH and LQKENI. The CDR3 covers 15 residues. V was pared by 6 bases and J by 2 bases, with 3 bases of the junction left unmatched. The CDR3, as DNA: TGTGCCAGCTCCGGACTAGCGGGGGTGCAAGAGACCCAGTACTTC. Translating it yields CASSGLAGVQETQYF.

This chain links TRBV11-2 with TRBJ1-1; D might be TRBD1 (5 bases). The CDR3 covers 13 residues. Germline-derived CDR1 and CDR2 are SGHAT and FQNNGV. The V end was cut by 3 bases, the J end by 6 bases, with 11 bases between. The CDR3 spells CASSFSGVAEAFF. CDR3 DNA sequence: TGTGCCAGCAGCTTTTCGGGGGTCGCTGAAGCTTTCTTT.

The chain employs TRBV7-2 and TRBJ1-4; D is perhaps TRBD1 (6 bases). The CDR3 runs to 13 residues. Germline V gives CDR1 SGHTA, CDR2 FQGNSA. Trimming took 3 bases from V and 7 from J, leaving 9 bases between them. DNA for the CDR3: TGTGCCAGCAGCTTCGTCAGGGGTGAAAAACTGTTTTTT. This translates into CASSFVRGEKLFF.

This clone turned up a few times. The genes are TRBV30 and TRBJ1-2; D unresolved. Germline CDR1 and CDR2: GTSNPN and SVGIG (reference sequence). V lost 5 bases to trimming and J lost 4 bases, with 17 bases between them. This CDR3 has 14 amino acids. The CDR3 sequence: CAWGIGIRGYGYTF. The CDR3 bases are TGTGCCTGGGGCATCGGGATCCGAGGCTATGGCTACACCTTC.

The V gene is TRBV6-5, the J gene TRBJ1-1; D is possibly TRBD1 (5 bases). The CDR3 length is 12 residues. V dropped 2 bases and J dropped 10 bases, with 11 bases sitting between them. CDR1 is MNHEY, CDR2 SVGAGI, per germline. CDR3 DNA sequence: TGTGCCAGCAGTTACGGGCAGGGCACAGCTTTCTTT. Translated: CASSYGQGTAFF.

V usage is TRBV7-2 and J usage is TRBJ2-3, with a tentative D call TRBD2 (5 bases). Trimming took 4 bases from V and 2 from J, leaving 22 bases between them. Germline loops: CDR1 SGHTA, CDR2 FQGNSA. This CDR3 spans 18 amino acids. The chain's CDR3 is CASSSRVSLRRYTDTQYF. CDR3 in DNA: TGTGCCAGCAGCTCCCGAGTCTCTTTGCGGAGGTACACAGATACGCAGTATTTT.

The CDR3 sequence is CASSIPGVRKGYTF. In DNA form, the CDR3 reads TGTGCCAGTAGTATCCCAGGGGTAAGAAAAGGCTACACCTTC. The genes are TRBV19 and TRBJ1-2; possible D gene TRBD1, 6 bases. The V end was cut by 3 bases, the J end by 8 bases, with 16 bases between. This CDR3 has 14 amino acids. Germline CDR1 and CDR2: LNHDA and SQIVND (reference sequence).

The V gene is TRBV18, the J gene TRBJ1-1; the match to TRBD1 covers 7 bases. CDR3 length: 14 amino acids. Trimming took 2 bases from V and 7 from J; bases not matched to a gene: 7. Germline CDR1 is KGHSH and CDR2 is LQKENI. The CDR3 nucleotides read TGTGCCAGCTCACCAACCCCGGACAGGATTGAAGCTTTCTTT. Translating gives CASSPTPDRIEAFF. Looking up the rest from reference TRBV18 and TRBJ1-1 gives the full variable domain: NAGVMQNPRHLVRRRGQEARLRCSPMKGHSHVYWYRQLPEEGLKFMVYLQKENIIDESGMPKERFSAEFPKEGPSILRIQQVVRGDSAAYFCASSPTPDRIEAFFGQGTRLTVV.

This sequence joins TRBV5-1 and TRBJ2-1, with D tentatively TRBD2 (6 bases). The CDR3 contains 16 residues. V was cut by 3 bases and J by 4 bases, with 17 bases left in between. The germline V gene has CDR1 SGHRS and CDR2 YFSETQ. DNA of the CDR3: TGCGCCAGCAGCTCGGGGGATTTCGGGGGATACAATGAGCAGTTCTTC. Protein sequence: CASSSGDFGGYNEQFF.

This clone was observed a single time. The CDR3 coding sequence is TGTGCCAGCATTCCTAATCGACGGGGGGGCACCATATATTTT. It yields the protein CASIPNRRGGTIYF. This chain connects TRBV6-5 to TRBJ1-3; maybe TRBD1 (5 bases). This CDR3 is built from 14 residues. The V end lost 7 bases, the J end lost 9 bases, and 19 bases lay between the germline ends. In germline, CDR1 is MNHEY, CDR2 SVGAGI.

CDR3 loop: CASSLGRRVSSYNEQFF. The CDR3 DNA follows: TGTGCCAGCAGCTTAGGGCGACGGGTAAGCTCCTACAATGAGCAGTTCTTC. J is TRBJ2-1 and V is TRBV7-2; D gene ambiguous. V shed 1 base and J shed 0 bases, with 13 bases lying between them. The CDR3 spans 17 residues. CDR1 SGHTA and CDR2 FQGNSA come from the germline V gene. Full variable domain (missing parts from reference TRBV7-2 and TRBJ2-1): GAGVSQSPSNKVTEKGKDVELRCDPISGHTALYWYRQSLGQGLEFLIYFQGNSAPDKSGLPSDRFSAERTGGSVSTLTIQRTQQEDSAVYLCASSLGRRVSSYNEQFFGPGTRLTVL.

The CDR3 spells CASSSLRTGDSYEQYF. The CDR3 bases are TGTGCCAGTAGTAGTCTCAGGACAGGGGATTCCTACGAGCAGTACTTC. V and J are TRBV19 and TRBJ2-7, with 9 bases identical to TRBD1. Germline loops: CDR1 LNHDA, CDR2 SQIVND (reference sequence). J lost 1 base, V lost 4 bases, and 8 bases had no gene match. The CDR3 contains 16 residues.